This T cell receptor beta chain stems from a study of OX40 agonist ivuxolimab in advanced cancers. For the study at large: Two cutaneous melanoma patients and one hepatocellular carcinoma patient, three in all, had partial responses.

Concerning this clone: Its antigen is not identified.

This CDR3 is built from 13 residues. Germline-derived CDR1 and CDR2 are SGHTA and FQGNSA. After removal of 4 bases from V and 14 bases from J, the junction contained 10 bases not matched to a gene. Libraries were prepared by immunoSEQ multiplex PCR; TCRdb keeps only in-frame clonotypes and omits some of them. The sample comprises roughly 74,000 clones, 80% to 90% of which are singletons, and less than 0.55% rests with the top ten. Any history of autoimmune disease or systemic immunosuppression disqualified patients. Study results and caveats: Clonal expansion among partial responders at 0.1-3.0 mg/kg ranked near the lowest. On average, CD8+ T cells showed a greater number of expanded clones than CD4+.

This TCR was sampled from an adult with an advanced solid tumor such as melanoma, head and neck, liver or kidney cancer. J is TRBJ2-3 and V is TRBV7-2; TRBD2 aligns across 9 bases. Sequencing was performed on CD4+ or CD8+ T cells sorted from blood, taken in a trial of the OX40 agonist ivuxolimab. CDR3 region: CASSSNAGGARYF. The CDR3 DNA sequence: TGTGCCAGCAGCTCCAATGCGGGGGGGGCCCGGTATTTT.